This T cell receptor (beta chain) appears in the sequencing data of a study of blood T cell repertoires in COVID-19. The wider study: Acute and convalescent COVID-19 samples came from the United States, Italy and Spain.

The study recruited people aged 18 to 89 years across roughly 25 US areas. For recovered donors of Cohort 3, there were two negative PCRs, clearance, or symptom resolution. Assay used: immunoSEQ multiplex PCR; TCRdb lists only in-frame clones, some missing. This sample has 430,000 or so clones, with approximately 87% found just once. V gave up 0 bases and J gave up 7 bases, with 9 bases separating them. Germline V gene lookup returns CDR1 SGHVS and CDR2 FQNEAQ. CDR3 size: 14 residues. The sequenced sample was PBMCs or T cells enriched from blood (not recorded which). The receptor's source is a woman in her forties who had recovered from COVID-19. The J gene is TRBJ2-2, the V gene TRBV7-8; perhaps TRBD2 as D (5 bases). CDR3 in DNA: TGTGCCAGCAGCTTAGCGGAGGCTTTCGGGGAGCTGTTTTTT. This encodes CASSLAEAFGELFF.